These 17 T cell receptor beta chains originate from one sample sequenced in a study of graft-versus-host responses after intestinal transplantation. Measured with immunoSEQ multiplex PCR; TCRdb has only the in-frame clones, and not every one. The table records tens of thousands of clones, 95% of them present only once. These receptors are not linked to any known antigen. The specimen was unstimulated CD8+ T cells sorted from spleen or lymph node cells, collected before transplant. These receptors all stem from a human donor who was the organ donor for an intestinal transplant.

The chain couples TRBV28 to TRBJ2-1; the D gene is possibly TRBD1 (6 bases). Deletions cut 6 bases from V and 4 bases from J, with 13 bases between. Germline V lookup: CDR1 MDHEN, CDR2 SYDVKM. The CDR3 is 14 residues long. The CDR3 region is CASRAGTPYNEQFF. The CDR3, as DNA: TGTGCCAGCAGGGCCGGGACACCGTACAATGAGCAGTTCTTC.

This clone showed up just once. The chain carries TRBV28 and TRBJ1-1; D call uncertain. CDR1 MDHEN and CDR2 SYDVKM come from the germline V gene. V lost 4 bases to trimming and J lost 0 bases, with 6 bases between them. There are 13 residues in the CDR3. CDR3 nucleotides: TGTGCCAGCAGTTCAACCCTGAACACTGAAGCTTTCTTT. Translated, it gives CASSSTLNTEAFF.

The rearrangement links TRBV7-9 to TRBJ2-7; 8 nucleotides agree with TRBD2. The length of the CDR3 is 14 residues. Losses at the gene ends were 2 bases for V and 6 bases for J; bases not matched to a gene: 6. Germline CDR1 SEHNR, CDR2 FQNEAQ (reference sequence). The CDR3 DNA reads as TGTGCCAGCAGCTTACTCTCCGGGACTAGCGAGCAGTACTTC. Residues: CASSLLSGTSEQYF. Full variable domain (rest looked up from reference TRBV7-9 and TRBJ2-7): DTGVSQNPRHKITKRGQNVTFRCDPISEHNRLYWYRQTLGQGPEFLTYFQNEAQLEKSRLLSDRFSAERPKGSFSTLEIQRTEQGDSAMYLCASSLLSGTSEQYFGPGTRLTVT.

The chain combines TRBV7-6 with TRBJ2-7, with D unresolved. CDR3 length: 13 residues. Trimming shortened V by 3 bases and J by 5 bases, and 11 bases separated the two germline ends. Germline V gene data show CDR1 as SGHVS and CDR2 as FNYEAQ. DNA for the CDR3: TGTGCCAGCAGCTTTGATTTCGGCGACGAGCAGTACTTC. This encodes CASSFDFGDEQYF. Full variable domain (rest looked up from reference TRBV7-6 and TRBJ2-7): GAGVSQSPRYKVTKRGQDVALRCDPISGHVSLYWYRQALGQGPEFLTYFNYEAQQDKSGLPNDRFSAERPEGSISTLTIQRTEQRDSAMYRCASSFDFGDEQYFGPGTRLTVT.

The chain links TRBV27 to TRBJ2-1, with TRBD2 matching over 8 bases. Losses at the gene ends were 8 bases for V and 3 bases for J; bases not matched to a gene: 9. Germline CDR1 is MNHEY and CDR2 is SMNVEV (reference sequence). CDR3 size: 15 residues. The CDR3 sequence: CASLLGLGNYNEQFF. The CDR3 DNA reads TGTGCCAGCCTCTTGGGACTAGGAAACTACAATGAGCAGTTCTTC.

The chain has TRBV15 and TRBJ2-1; 10 bases agree with TRBD2. CDR1 LNHNV and CDR2 YYDKDF come from the germline V gene (reference sequence). V shed 0 bases, J shed 7 bases, and the junction held 3 bases outside the gene matches. This CDR3 spans 15 amino acids. The chain's CDR3 is CATSRELAGLNEQFF. The CDR3 DNA is TGTGCCACCAGCAGAGAACTAGCGGGGCTTAATGAGCAGTTCTTC.

A single count supports this clone. The V and J genes are TRBV27 and TRBJ2-7; 8 nucleotides match TRBD1. V lost 0 bases, J lost 5 bases, and 9 bases stayed unmatched. This CDR3 comprises 16 residues. Germline CDR1 MNHEY, CDR2 SMNVEV (reference sequence). The CDR3 sequence: CASSLSWLPGGHEQYF. The DNA of the CDR3 is TGTGCCAGCAGTTTATCGTGGCTACCAGGGGGCCACGAGCAGTACTTC.

The rearrangement uses TRBV10-3 and TRBJ2-1; 10 positions agree with TRBD1. The V segment lost 3 bases and the J segment 9 bases; nucleotides outside the gene matches: 5. CDR3 length: 14 amino acids. Looked up from germline, CDR1 is ENHRY and CDR2 is SYGVKD. The CDR3 region is CAISDGTGVSEQFF. CDR3 nucleotides: TGTGCCATCAGTGACGGGACAGGGGTGTCTGAGCAGTTCTTC.

Comments on this clone: This specimen includes other DNA sequences encoding the same CDR3. V usage is TRBV27 and J usage is TRBJ1-3; tentatively, D is TRBD1 (6 bases). The V end lost 5 bases, the J end lost 1 base, and 9 bases lay between the germline ends. The CDR3 extends over 14 amino acids. Per germline, CDR1 MNHEY and CDR2 SMNVEV (reference sequence). The CDR3 DNA reads as TGTGCCAGCAGTCTTAGGGGGTCTGGAAACACCATATATTTT. Translating gives CASSLRGSGNTIYF.

The V call is TRBV28, the J call TRBJ1-3, with D tentatively TRBD1 (5 bases). V lost 3 bases and J 2 bases, leaving 11 bases between the germline ends. The CDR3 sequence is 15 residues long. Germline V lookup: CDR1 MDHEN, CDR2 SYDVKM. The CDR3 bases are TGTGCCAGCAGTTTTCGGGGGATCCCTGGAAACACCATATATTTT. The encoded protein is CASSFRGIPGNTIYF.

V usage is TRBV4-1 and J usage is TRBJ1-1, with TRBD1 identical over 8 bases. Trimming took 7 bases from V and 4 from J; bases not matched to a gene: 11. This CDR3 region has 15 residues. CDR1 MGHRA and CDR2 YSYEKL come from the germline V gene. CDR3 loop: CASTETDRDGTEAFF. CDR3 bases: TGCGCCAGCACCGAAACGGACAGGGATGGCACTGAAGCTTTCTTT.

The genes are TRBV19 and TRBJ1-2, with D hard to call. Germline-derived CDR1 and CDR2 are LNHDA and SQIVND (reference sequence). The ends were cut back, 3 bases at V and 7 bases at J, with 30 bases in the middle. The CDR3 runs to 19 residues. DNA for the CDR3: TGTGCCAGTAGTATCTCCGGGCATAGGGAGGATGGGCTTTCGATTGGCTACACCTTC. Protein: CASSISGHREDGLSIGYTF.

This clone was observed a handful of times. V usage is TRBV6-5 and J usage is TRBJ1-3; D gene uncertain. The V end lost 7 bases, the J end lost 1 base, and 14 bases lay between the germline ends. Germline V gene sequence: CDR1 MNHEY, CDR2 SVGAGI. CDR3 length: 15 amino acids. CDR3 sequence reads: CASKGNMGSGNTIYF. The CDR3 DNA reads as TGTGCCAGCAAAGGGAACATGGGATCTGGAAACACCATATATTTT.

The rearrangement joins TRBV19 to TRBJ2-2, with D possibly being TRBD1 or TRBD2 (6 bases each). This CDR3 has 15 residues. The germline V gene encodes CDR1 LNHDA and CDR2 SQIVND (reference sequence). The germline V and J ends were trimmed by 2 bases and 6 bases, with 13 bases remaining between them. DNA for the CDR3: TGTGCCAGTAGTATATTGGGGGGCTCCGCCGGGGAGCTGTTTTTT. Encoded protein: CASSILGGSAGELFF. Full variable domain (remainder filled in from reference TRBV19 and TRBJ2-2): DGGITQSPKYLFRKEGQNVTLSCEQNLNHDAMYWYRQDPGQGLRLIYYSQIVNDFQKGDIAEGYSVSREKKESFPLTVTSAQKNPTAFYLCASSILGGSAGELFFGEGSRLTVL.

This clone was counted between two and nine times. This rearrangement joins TRBV27 to TRBJ1-1; weak D call: TRBD1 (6 bases). In germline, CDR1 is MNHEY, CDR2 SMNVEV (reference sequence). V was trimmed by 5 bases and J by 5 bases, leaving 12 bases between them. CDR3 size: 13 residues. CDR3 loop: CASSPQGFTEAFF. CDR3 DNA: TGTGCCAGCAGTCCTCAGGGGTTTACTGAAGCTTTCTTT.

The V and J genes are TRBV2 and TRBJ1-2; no definite D call. V gave up 10 bases and J gave up 6 bases, with 12 bases separating them. This CDR3 is built from 11 residues. Germline V gene lookup returns CDR1 SNHLY and CDR2 FYNNEI. The CDR3 DNA reads TGTGCCACCCGCCTCATCGATGGCTACACCTTC. Protein: CATRLIDGYTF.

The gene calls are TRBV27 and TRBJ2-2; no reliable D call. Germline assignment: CDR1 MNHEY and CDR2 SMNVEV (reference sequence). The ends were cut back, 1 base at V and 7 bases at J, with 4 bases in the middle. The CDR3 sequence is 12 residues long. The CDR3 DNA is TGTGCCAGCAGTTTATTAGGCGGGGAGCTGTTTTTT. Protein product: CASSLLGGELFF.